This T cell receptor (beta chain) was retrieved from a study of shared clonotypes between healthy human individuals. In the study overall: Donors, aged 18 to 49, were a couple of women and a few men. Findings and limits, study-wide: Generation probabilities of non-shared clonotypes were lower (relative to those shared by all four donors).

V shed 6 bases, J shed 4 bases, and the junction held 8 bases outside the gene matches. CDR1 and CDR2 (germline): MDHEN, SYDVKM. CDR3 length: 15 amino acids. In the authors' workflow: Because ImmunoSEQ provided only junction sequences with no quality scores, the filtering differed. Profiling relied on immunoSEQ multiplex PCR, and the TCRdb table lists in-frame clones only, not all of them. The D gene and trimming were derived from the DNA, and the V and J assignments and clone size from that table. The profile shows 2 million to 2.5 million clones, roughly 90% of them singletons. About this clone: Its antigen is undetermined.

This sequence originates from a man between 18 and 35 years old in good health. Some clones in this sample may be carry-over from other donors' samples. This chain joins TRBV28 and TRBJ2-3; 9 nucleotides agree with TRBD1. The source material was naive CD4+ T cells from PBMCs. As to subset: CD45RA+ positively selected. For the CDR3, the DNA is TGTGCCAGCAGAAAGGGACAGGGCGAAGCAGATACGCAGTATTTT. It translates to CASRKGQGEADTQYF.